This T cell receptor beta chain was obtained from a study of T-cell reconstitution after alpha-beta-depleted transplantation in children. Overall study results and limits: Surviving recipient T cells and thymic progenitors accounted for the high day-60 TCRbeta diversity observed in some patients. Newly made T cells mostly supplied T-cell counts and diversity one year after transplant. At around two months after transplant, the alpha-beta T cells were reportedly derived from several hundred expanded clones that came from non-depleted graft cells.

Unique molecular identifiers were incorporated into the prepared TCRbeta library. In TCRdb, the PCR reads were re-called with MiXCR into one record per CDR3 protein. The sample contains over 100,000 distinct CDR3 sequences, about a tenth of which appear only once. V trimming: 10 bases; J trimming: 11 bases; junction bases outside the gene matches: 13. Germline V gives CDR1 MDHEN, CDR2 SYDVKM. The CDR3 runs 14 residues. There are a few counts of this clonotype. Its antigen is still unknown. The sequence was obtained from a boy aged 2 to 9 with acute lymphoblastic leukemia, due to receive a stem cell transplant. Material: PBMCs, obtained before TCRalphabeta/CD19-depleted stem cell transplant. The chain uses TRBV28 and TRBJ1-3, with 11 bases aligning to TRBD1. The CDR3 loop is CATVPDRGLSPIYF. The CDR3, as DNA: TGTGCCACCGTACCGGACAGGGGGCTGTCTCCCATATATTTT.